A selection of T cell receptor beta chains follows, all from one sample in a study of T cells in Graves' hyperthyroidism and ophthalmopathy. TCRdb re-called the multiplex PCR reads through MiXCR, storing one row per CDR3 protein. The sample has about 590,000 distinct CDR3 sequences, 13% to 15% seen once; the top ten hold over 6%. What was sequenced was blood. These receptors all stem from a woman aged 18 to 35 with Graves' ophthalmopathy. Each CDR3 is given with its conserved first and last residue. Fields, in order: D gene, clone size, J gene, V gene, CDR3 protein, CDR3 DNA. The D gene is left open where the match is weak. Clone size is stated in some rows and not others, as once, few, many or a class when expanded.

d_call: NA
clone_size: many
j_call: TRBJ2-7
v_call: TRBV12-3/TRBV12-4
cdr3_aa: CASSLGHTYEQYF
cdr3_nt: TGTGCCAGCAGTTTGGGACACACCTACGAGCAGTACTTC

d_call: TRBD1
clone_size: many
j_call: TRBJ1-5
v_call: TRBV7-8
cdr3_aa: CASSLGRQGFQPQHF
cdr3_nt: TGTGCCAGCAGCTTAGGACGACAGGGGTTTCAGCCCCAGCATTTT

d_call: TRBD2
clone_size: many
j_call: TRBJ2-7
v_call: TRBV19
cdr3_aa: CATLLAGAYEQYF
cdr3_nt: TGTGCCACCCTACTAGCGGGAGCCTACGAGCAGTACTTC

d_call: NA
clone_size: NA
j_call: TRBJ2-1
v_call: TRBV19
cdr3_aa: CASTHRPPGSDYNEQFF
cdr3_nt: TGTGCCAGTACCCACAGACCGCCAGGGTCCGATTACAATGAGCAGTTCTTC

d_call: TRBD1
clone_size: few
j_call: TRBJ1-6
v_call: TRBV7-9
cdr3_aa: CASSPRDRDYNSPLHF
cdr3_nt: TGTGCCAGCAGCCCCCGGGACAGGGACTATAATTCACCCCTCCACTTT

d_call: TRBD1
clone_size: many
j_call: TRBJ2-3
v_call: TRBV27
cdr3_aa: CASSLGTGTPDTQYF
cdr3_nt: TGTGCCAGCAGTTTAGGGACAGGGACGCCAGATACGCAGTATTTT

d_call: NA
clone_size: many
j_call: TRBJ2-7
v_call: TRBV12-3/TRBV12-4
cdr3_aa: CASSPGHQSYEQYF
cdr3_nt: TGTGCCAGCAGCCCTGGACATCAATCCTACGAGCAGTACTTC

d_call: NA
clone_size: many
j_call: TRBJ2-5
v_call: TRBV28
cdr3_aa: CASSLISAGIFQETQYF
cdr3_nt: TGTGCCAGCAGTTTAATCTCGGCAGGGATATTCCAAGAGACCCAGTACTTC

d_call: NA
clone_size: many
j_call: TRBJ2-1
v_call: TRBV5-1
cdr3_aa: CASPIDEQFF
cdr3_nt: TGCGCCAGCCCGATTGATGAGCAGTTCTTC

d_call: NA
clone_size: NA
j_call: TRBJ2-5
v_call: TRBV9
cdr3_aa: CASSVAPRFGETQYF
cdr3_nt: TGTGCCAGCAGCGTAGCTCCCAGGTTCGGGGAGACCCAGTACTTC

d_call: NA
clone_size: many
j_call: TRBJ2-1
v_call: TRBV29-1
cdr3_aa: CSVEAPAYNEQFF
cdr3_nt: TGCAGCGTTGAAGCTCCTGCCTACAATGAGCAGTTCTTC

d_call: NA
clone_size: few
j_call: TRBJ1-3
v_call: TRBV12-3/TRBV12-4
cdr3_aa: CASSFRLVFLRNTIYF
cdr3_nt: TGTGCCAGCAGTTTTAGATTGGTCTTCTTGCGAAACACCATATATTTT

d_call: TRBD2
clone_size: many
j_call: TRBJ2-1
v_call: TRBV20-1
cdr3_aa: CSASMGLAYNEQFF
cdr3_nt: TGCAGTGCTAGTATGGGACTAGCGTACAATGAGCAGTTCTTC

d_call: TRBD2
clone_size: many
j_call: TRBJ2-1
v_call: TRBV29-1
cdr3_aa: CSALNPRLAGKAPSSYNEQFF
cdr3_nt: TGCAGCGCCCTCAACCCGCGACTAGCGGGAAAGGCCCCAAGCTCCTACAATGAGCAGTTCTTC